This T cell receptor (beta chain) was captured by sequencing in a study of T cells after yellow fever vaccination. Study-level background: SMART-Seq v4 Ultra Low Input prepared the low-cell-number fractions. The study, taken as a whole, reports: Contamination of FACS-sorted repertoires by abundant clonotypes from the bulk population could occur.

A process of 5'RACE template switching, which added a universal primer site and UMIs, was used to make TCR cDNA. Using its own MiXCR run on the 5' RACE reads, TCRdb lists one record per CDR3 protein. The sample yields 620,000 or so distinct CDR3 sequences, roughly 12% seen once. This clonotype has only a few counts. Its antigen is as yet unknown. V shed 4 bases and J shed 1 base, with 6 bases lying between them. From germline, CDR1 is ENHRY and CDR2 SYGVKD. The CDR3 sequence is 13 residues long. The chain recombines TRBV10-3 with TRBJ2-3, with D possibly being TRBD1 (5 bases). The sample here was PBMCs, taken on the day of the yellow fever booster vaccination. The sequence was collected from a man aged 25 to 45 who received the YFV17D yellow fever vaccine. CDR3 coding DNA: TGTGCCATCAGTGCCAGGGGCACAGATACGCAGTATTTT. It specifies CAISARGTDTQYF.